These 25 T cell receptor beta chains were all obtained from the same sample, sequenced in a study of T cells in localized non-small cell lung cancer. Here immunoSEQ multiplex PCR was the method, and the copy in TCRdb shows in-frame clones only, minus some. The sample gives tens of thousands of clones, around 81% of which show up once; less than 20% is in the top ten. Sequenced material: PBMCs, taken before any cancer treatment. The source is a man aged 40 to 75 with stage II squamous cell lung carcinoma.

The CDR3 DNA sequence: TGCGCCAGCAGCCTTACTTGGGAGAACTATGGCTACACCTTC. This sequence encodes CASSLTWENYGYTF. The J gene is TRBJ1-2, the V gene TRBV4-1; no reliable D call. Germline V gene lookup returns CDR1 MGHRA and CDR2 YSYEKL. The CDR3 loop spans 14 amino acids. Trimming removed 4 bases from V and 2 bases from J, with 11 bases in between.

This clone has only a few counts. This chain connects TRBV7-2 to TRBJ2-7; D call uncertain. The CDR3 runs to 14 residues. Germline-derived CDR1 and CDR2 are SGHTA and FQGNSA. V lost 2 bases and J 5 bases, leaving 13 bases between the germline ends. CDR3 residues: CASSLTVSSDEQYF. The CDR3 nucleotides are TGTGCCAGCAGCTTAACAGTGTCATCCGACGAGCAGTACTTC. Complete variable domain (other parts from reference TRBV7-2 and TRBJ2-7): GAGVSQSPSNKVTEKGKDVELRCDPISGHTALYWYRQSLGQGLEFLIYFQGNSAPDKSGLPSDRFSAERTGGSVSTLTIQRTQQEDSAVYLCASSLTVSSDEQYFGPGTRLTVT.

V gene TRBV5-1 combines with J gene TRBJ2-7; D tentatively fits TRBD1 or TRBD2 (5 bases each). The CDR3 runs 15 residues. Germline-derived CDR1 and CDR2 are SGHRS and YFSETQ. The germline V and J ends were trimmed by 0 bases and 5 bases, with 15 bases remaining between them. The CDR3 coding sequence is TGCGCCAGCAGCTTGGGCCGAGGGGTAGTGGACGAGCAGTACTTC. Translated, it gives CASSLGRGVVDEQYF.

This chain joins TRBV6-5 and TRBJ1-5; D is possibly TRBD1 (5 bases). The CDR3 runs 13 residues. The germline gives CDR1 MNHEY, CDR2 SVGAGI. Trimming took off 1 base at V and 5 bases at J, with 6 bases between the two ends. CDR3 sequence reads: CASSYWGDQPQHF. The CDR3 DNA follows: TGTGCCAGCAGTTACTGGGGGGATCAGCCCCAGCATTTT.

The chain carries TRBV28 and TRBJ2-2; TRBD2 might be the D (6 bases). The CDR3 extends over 16 amino acids. CDR1 is MDHEN, CDR2 SYDVKM, per germline. Trimming removed 6 bases at V and 1 base at J, with 15 bases between. CDR3 DNA sequence: TGTGCCAGCAGCAAAATCGGGACTCAGAACACCGGGGAGCTGTTTTTT. Its translation is CASSKIGTQNTGELFF. The full variable domain, its missing parts supplied by reference TRBV28 and TRBJ2-2, is DVKVTQSSRYLVKRTGEKVFLECVQDMDHENMFWYRQDPGLGLRLIYFSYDVKMKEKGDIPEGYSVSREKKERFSLILESASTNQTSMYLCASSKIGTQNTGELFFGEGSRLTVL.

J is TRBJ1-1 and V is TRBV29-1; D is uncertain. This CDR3 has 16 residues. Germline V gives CDR1 SQVTM, CDR2 ANQGSEA. Between the trimmed V and J ends, which lost 0 bases and 4 bases, there was a span of 18 bases. This CDR3 is CSVEDLNTGRGTEAFF. The CDR3 DNA reads as TGCAGCGTTGAAGATCTTAACACGGGTAGAGGCACTGAAGCTTTCTTT.

The rearrangement links TRBV7-2 to TRBJ2-7; 7 positions match TRBD1. Germline values: CDR1 SGHTA, CDR2 FQGNSA. CDR3 size: 15 residues. The V gene end was trimmed by 5 bases and the J gene end by 5 bases; junction bases not matched to a gene: 12. In DNA form, the CDR3 reads TGTGCCAGCAGCCTGGAACAGGGGAAGTTAAACGAGCAGTACTTC. Translated, it gives CASSLEQGKLNEQYF.

The rearrangement uses TRBV4-1 and TRBJ2-7, with D perhaps given as TRBD1 or TRBD2 (5 bases each). V was pared by 0 bases and J by 2 bases, with 8 bases between. Germline assignment: CDR1 MGHRA and CDR2 YSYEKL. CDR3 length: 14 residues. The CDR3 DNA sequence: TGCGCCAGCAGCCAAGAGGGGGACCCCTACGAGCAGTACTTC. Residues: CASSQEGDPYEQYF.

The chain uses TRBV7-2 and TRBJ2-1, with a weak D call TRBD2 (6 bases). The CDR3 is made up of 16 amino acids. V was pared by 5 bases and J by 6 bases, with 20 bases between. Germline values: CDR1 SGHTA, CDR2 FQGNSA. CDR3 in amino acids: CASSLSGTPRTNEQFF. The CDR3 DNA sequence: TGTGCCAGCAGCCTTTCGGGGACTCCCAGGACCAATGAGCAGTTCTTC.

The chain links TRBV28 to TRBJ1-6; D is unresolved. V lost 3 bases and J lost 7, with 7 bases in between. Germline V gene lookup returns CDR1 MDHEN and CDR2 SYDVKM. There are 13 residues in the CDR3. The CDR3 DNA follows: TGTGCCAGCAGTTTTCCCCAAAATTCACCCCTCCACTTT. Protein: CASSFPQNSPLHF.

This sequence joins TRBV5-4 and TRBJ1-1, with a possible D match to TRBD1 (6 bases). V gave up 2 bases and J gave up 4 bases, with 18 bases separating them. CDR3 size: 16 residues. Germline lookup yields CDR1 SGHNT and CDR2 YYREEE (reference sequence). This chain's CDR3 is CASSFPGASRSTEAFF. The CDR3 DNA reads TGTGCCAGCAGCTTCCCGGGGGCTAGCCGGAGCACTGAAGCTTTCTTT.

This chain joins TRBV18 and TRBJ1-1; no definite D call. The CDR3 totals 13 residues. From germline, CDR1 is KGHSH and CDR2 LQKENI. The ends were cut back, 2 bases at V and 8 bases at J, with 12 bases in the middle. CDR3: CASSPRTDGEAFF. The CDR3 DNA reads as TGTGCCAGCTCACCAAGGACGGACGGCGAAGCTTTCTTT.

The genes are TRBV30 and TRBJ2-1; D is perhaps TRBD2 (6 bases). V was cut by 5 bases and J by 0 bases, with 17 bases left in between. In germline, CDR1 is GTSNPN, CDR2 SVGIG (reference sequence). The CDR3 length is 16 residues. CDR3 amino acids: CAWRLTSSSSYNEQFF. The CDR3 DNA is TGTGCCTGGCGACTCACTAGCAGCAGCTCCTACAATGAGCAGTTCTTC.

This clone was seen more than once but under ten times. CDR3 residues: CASSQGTQVVYEQYF. Here the CDR3 DNA reads TGTGCCAGCAGCCAAGGGACTCAGGTTGTCTACGAGCAGTACTTC. The chain recombines TRBV6-6 with TRBJ2-7, with a weak D call TRBD2 (6 bases). The V gene's germline CDR1 is MNHNY and CDR2 SVGAGI (reference sequence). The ends were cut back, 6 bases at V and 3 bases at J, with 18 bases in the middle. This CDR3 spans 15 amino acids.

The J gene is TRBJ1-2, the V gene TRBV2; D is uncertain. The V gene's germline CDR1 is SNHLY and CDR2 FYNNEI. With 3 bases removed from V and 1 base from J, the gap between germline ends came to 6 bases. The CDR3 consists of 13 residues. CDR3 amino acids: CASSDWVNYGYTF. The CDR3 DNA reads TGTGCCAGCAGTGATTGGGTTAACTATGGCTACACCTTC. Combining the CDR3 with reference TRBV2 and TRBJ1-2 gives the whole variable domain EPEVTQTPSHQVTQMGQEVILRCVPISNHLYFYWYRQILGQKVEFLVSFYNNEISEKSEIFDDQFSVERPDGSNFTLKIRSTKLEDSAMYFCASSDWVNYGYTFGSGTRLTVV.

This clone has a handful of counts. The chain links TRBV2 to TRBJ1-3; no clear D. The CDR3 totals 11 residues. CDR1 is SNHLY and CDR2 is FYNNEI in the germline V gene. V was trimmed by 7 bases and J by 7 bases, leaving 8 bases between them. CDR3 DNA sequence: TGTGCCAGCAACAGTTACAACACCATATATTTT. Its translation: CASNSYNTIYF.

V usage is TRBV4-2 and J usage is TRBJ2-3; tentative D call: TRBD1 (5 bases). V dropped 4 bases and J dropped 2 bases, with 16 bases sitting between them. The germline CDR1 and CDR2 sequences are LGHNA and YNFKEQ. The CDR3 length is 16 residues. CDR3 nucleotides: TGTGCCAGCAGCCCCTCCATAGGCAGGGACACAGATACGCAGTATTTT. Protein: CASSPSIGRDTDTQYF.

In this sample, this clone turned up a few times. This chain joins TRBV14 and TRBJ2-7; tentative D call: TRBD1 (5 bases). The CDR3 consists of 14 residues. V dropped 1 base and J dropped 5 bases, with 12 bases sitting between them. Germline V gene data show CDR1 as SGHDN and CDR2 as FVKESK. CDR3 amino acids: CASSQVDFRDEQYF. The CDR3 coding sequence is TGTGCCAGCAGCCAAGTCGATTTCAGGGACGAGCAGTACTTC. Together with reference TRBV14 and TRBJ2-7, the CDR3 gives the full variable domain: EAGVTQFPSHSVIEKGQTVTLRCDPISGHDNLYWYRRVMGKEIKFLLHFVKESKQDESGMPNNRFLAERTGGTYSTLKVQPAELEDSGVYFCASSQVDFRDEQYFGPGTRLTVT.

The CDR3 DNA reads TGTGCCAGCAGTGCCGTAGCCAAAAACATTCAGTACTTC. Translation gives CASSAVAKNIQYF. V is TRBV27 and J is TRBJ2-4; D is ambiguous. The CDR3 has 13 amino acids. CDR1 and CDR2 from the germline V gene are MNHEY and SMNVEV (reference sequence). V lost 5 bases, J lost 0 bases, and 5 bases lay in between.

This chain connects TRBV28 to TRBJ1-6, with D possibly being TRBD1 (6 bases). CDR1 and CDR2 (germline): MDHEN, SYDVKM. The CDR3 consists of 14 residues. V lost 2 bases, J lost 7 bases, and 9 bases lay in between. The CDR3 is CASSLGTTNSPLHF. In nucleotides, the CDR3 is TGTGCCAGCAGTTTAGGGACAACCAATTCACCCCTCCACTTT.

Turning to this clone: The identical CDR3 is also encoded by other nucleotide sequences in the sample. The chain couples TRBV7-2 to TRBJ2-5, with D possibly matching TRBD1 (6 bases). Germline lookup yields CDR1 SGHTA and CDR2 FQGNSA. The CDR3 totals 14 residues. V was clipped by 5 bases and J by 1 base, with 11 bases between them. CDR3 protein: CASSPDRSQETQYF. CDR3 nucleotides: TGTGCCAGCAGCCCTGACAGGTCCCAAGAGACCCAGTACTTC.

V gene TRBV14 combines with J gene TRBJ1-6, with TRBD1 matching 10 bases. The CDR3 runs 15 residues. Germline CDR1 reads SGHDN; CDR2 reads FVKESK. J lost 6 bases, V lost 4 bases, and 3 bases had no gene match. CDR3 loop: CASSRGDRGNSPLHF. The CDR3 DNA reads as TGTGCCAGCAGCCGCGGGGACAGGGGTAATTCACCCCTCCACTTT.

The V and J genes are TRBV7-2 and TRBJ1-2; a possible D gene is TRBD1 (6 bases). The germline V gene encodes CDR1 SGHTA and CDR2 FQGNSA. Trimming stripped 3 bases from V and 2 bases from J, with 13 bases between. The CDR3 contains 15 residues. The CDR3 sequence is CASSFMTGSNYGYTF. DNA for the CDR3: TGTGCCAGCAGCTTTATGACAGGTTCGAACTATGGCTACACCTTC.

The table lists this clone with a count of one. This chain links TRBV19 with TRBJ1-1, with a weak D call TRBD1 (6 bases). Germline CDR1 is LNHDA and CDR2 is SQIVND (reference sequence). The length of the CDR3 is 15 residues. V was pared by 6 bases and J by 1 base, with 15 bases between. The CDR3 reads CASSERGHTNTEAFF. The DNA of the CDR3 is TGTGCCAGTAGCGAAAGGGGACACACGAACACTGAAGCTTTCTTT.

This chain joins TRBV18 and TRBJ2-2; D is uncertain. The CDR3 runs 13 residues. In germline, CDR1 is KGHSH, CDR2 LQKENI. Between the trimmed V and J ends, which lost 3 bases and 7 bases, there was a span of 9 bases. The CDR3 loop is CASSPPDLGELFF. The CDR3 nucleotides read TGTGCCAGCTCACCTCCTGACCTCGGGGAGCTGTTTTTT.